The clone carrying this TCR beta chain was recorded at least ten times. Its antigen is currently unknown. These data are taken from a study of post-analysis software for immune sequencing data. This CDR3 spans 13 amino acids. V was shortened by 6 bases and J by 7 bases, with 16 bases between the two germline ends. From germline, CDR1 is SQVTM and CDR2 ANQGSEA. Study-wide findings and caveats: Co-batched samples clustered tightly together by F measure. People with multiple sclerosis had a significantly lower normalized Chao1 diversity than controls did. Included in a set of four or five TRBV segments more frequent in patients than controls were TRBV5-6, TRBV5-1 and TRBV20-1.

Every TCR beta cDNA library bore unique molecular identifiers. Once about 0.9 to 11 million T cells were used, about 510,000 cDNA molecules resulted. Using its own MiXCR run on the PCR reads, TCRdb lists one record per CDR3 protein. The sample includes some 690,000 distinct CDR3 sequences, 25% to 30% seen only once; the top ten take around 0.6%. The specimen sequenced was blood. This receptor was obtained from a girl aged 5-17 years with multiple sclerosis. The chain combines TRBV29-1 with TRBJ1-5, with D tentatively TRBD1 (5 bases). CDR3 region: CSVSGGSGQPQHF. The CDR3 nucleotides are TGCAGCGTCTCCGGGGGTTCAGGGCAGCCCCAGCATTTT.